Sequencing of this TCR beta chain was carried out in a study of Ad26.COV2.S vaccination and SARS-CoV-2 variants. The treatment denotes: 19 received Ad26.COV2.S at low or high dose, single or two shots; a few received placebo; per-sample allocation not given. Sampling occurred on day 63 after the first vaccine or placebo injection. General study points: Possibly, TCR breadth and depth analyses underestimated total T cell responses.

This CDR3 has 16 residues. Germline CDR1 LNHDA, CDR2 SQIVND (reference sequence). V was clipped by 3 bases and J by 0 bases, with 14 bases between them. Profiled with immunoSEQ multiplex PCR; TCRdb holds only in-frame clones, not every one. The data hold roughly 350,000 clones, with roughly 84% observed a single time. Comments on this clone: What it binds is unknown.

The specimen was peripheral blood, collected in a trial of Ad26.COV2.S vaccine versus placebo. The rearrangement joins TRBV19 to TRBJ1-1; TRBD1 is a possible D gene (5 bases). This receptor was identified in a person aged 18-60 years who received the Ad26.COV2.S COVID-19 vaccine or a placebo. CDR3 coding DNA: TGTGCCAGTAGTATGAGCGGGGCCTACCTGAACACTGAAGCTTTCTTT. Encoded protein: CASSMSGAYLNTEAFF.